This TCR beta chain emerged from a study of T cells in localized non-small cell lung cancer. Whole-study findings and limits: Prolonged overall survival went with higher T cell density in the blood. Across samples, adjacent lung featured a median 57 of the top 100 tumor clones.

About this clone: What it binds is not known.

Some clones are missing from TCRdb's copy, which holds only in-frame ones; the method was immunoSEQ multiplex PCR. The repertoire holds tens of thousands of clones, more than 85% seen once, with 3.5% in the top ten. This receptor was identified in a man aged 18 to 49 with stage I lung adenocarcinoma. This specimen consisted of peripheral blood, obtained before any cancer treatment.

This CDR3 is CASSLTRAGNEQFF. CDR3 bases: TGTGCCAGCAGTTTAACCCGGGCAGGCAATGAGCAGTTCTTC. The chain carries TRBV28 and TRBJ2-1; no reliable D call. CDR1 MDHEN and CDR2 SYDVKM come from the germline V gene. The CDR3 totals 14 residues. The V end lost 2 bases, the J end lost 6 bases, and 11 bases lay between the germline ends.